A selection of T cell receptor beta chains follows, all from one sample in a study of blood T cell repertoires in COVID-19. Here immunoSEQ multiplex PCR was the method, and the copy in TCRdb shows in-frame clones only, minus some. The sample shows tens of thousands of clones, just over 85% of them seen only once. The sample was peripheral blood. These receptors were obtained from a woman of 80 years or more in a cohort sampled during active or convalescent COVID-19. Each CDR3 is given with its conserved first and last residue. The D gene is left open where the match is weak.

D: TRBD1
V: TRBV10-2
CDR3: CASSLYNAGGYNEQFF

D: -
V: TRBV15
CDR3: CATSRDLYTQYF

D: -
V: TRBV27
CDR3: CASSHLKRGYTEAFF

D: TRBD1
V: TRBV15
CDR3: CATGDRGHMETQYF

D: -
V: TRBV7-9
CDR3: CASSLSGGWNQPQHF

D: TRBD1
V: TRBV19
CDR3: CASSNPTGVGEQFF

D: TRBD1
V: TRBV6-4
CDR3: CASSDSGQGLGSYTF

D: TRBD2
V: TRBV3-1/TRBV3-2
CDR3: CASSPGASGKNNEQFF

D: -
V: TRBV3-1/TRBV3-2
CDR3: CASSQDPGVVGYTF

D: TRBD2
V: TRBV19
CDR3: CASSDSGRGTGELFF

D: TRBD1
V: TRBV19
CDR3: CASSMGWTGSNQPQHF

D: TRBD1
V: TRBV7-9
CDR3: CASSPGQTSAMNTEAFF

D: -
V: TRBV5-4
CDR3: CASSRTLTEAFF

D: -
V: TRBV5-6
CDR3: CASSLEGFSAEAFF

D: -
V: TRBV7-9
CDR3: CAVRLPSYNEQFF

D: TRBD1
V: TRBV11-3
CDR3: CASLRGRVTGELFF

D: TRBD1
V: TRBV5-8
CDR3: CASSFTGGAGQPQHF

D: -
V: TRBV5-1
CDR3: CASSPDASLGGTQYF

D: TRBD1
V: TRBV19
CDR3: CASSLGTGLPTEAFF

D: TRBD1
V: TRBV27
CDR3: CASRGQLNTEAFF

D: -
V: TRBV28
CDR3: CASSFPRWEQYF

D: -
V: TRBV5-6
CDR3: CASSLFVGNTIYF

D: -
V: TRBV19
CDR3: CASKEVNEETQYF

D: TRBD1
V: TRBV7-9
CDR3: CASTAKGAEEKLFF

D: -
V: TRBV19
CDR3: CASSRRSTNEKLFF

D: -
V: TRBV2
CDR3: CASKAGRNEKLFF

D: -
V: TRBV3-1/TRBV3-2
CDR3: CASSQLIGQNTGELFF

D: -
V: TRBV5-1
CDR3: CASSLGLSTQWSTQYF

D: -
V: TRBV5-1
CDR3: CASSLAGRGDTEAFF

D: TRBD2
V: TRBV2
CDR3: CASWGLAAYNEQFF

D: TRBD1
V: TRBV19
CDR3: CASSMTGGSGANVLTF

D: TRBD1
V: TRBV7-3
CDR3: CASSPGQAFQETQYF

D: -
V: TRBV30
CDR3: CAWSRGYNEQFF